This TCR beta chain was recorded in a study of cytomegalovirus exposure and HLA in healthy donors. This clone was observed once. As yet, its antigen is unknown. The PCR was carried out with 60 Vbeta primers and 13 Jbeta primers. The assay was immunoSEQ multiplex PCR, and TCRdb's table has in-frame clones only and misses some. The table lists more than 150,000 clones, roughly 80% of them singletons. CDR1 and CDR2 (germline): SNHLY, FYNNEI. The CDR3 sequence is 13 residues long. The V gene lost 6 bases and the J gene lost 2 bases, with 10 bases spanning the gap. Study-wide results and caveats: Cytomegalovirus association was listed for under 200 TCR beta chains.

This clonotype was obtained from a woman aged 40 to 50 in good health and CMV-seropositive. Sequencing was done on a sample of PBMCs. The rearrangement uses TRBV2 and TRBJ1-1; D unresolved. In DNA form, the CDR3 reads TGTGCCAGCAGGAGAGACACTAACACTGAAGCTTTCTTT. Translating gives CASRRDTNTEAFF.